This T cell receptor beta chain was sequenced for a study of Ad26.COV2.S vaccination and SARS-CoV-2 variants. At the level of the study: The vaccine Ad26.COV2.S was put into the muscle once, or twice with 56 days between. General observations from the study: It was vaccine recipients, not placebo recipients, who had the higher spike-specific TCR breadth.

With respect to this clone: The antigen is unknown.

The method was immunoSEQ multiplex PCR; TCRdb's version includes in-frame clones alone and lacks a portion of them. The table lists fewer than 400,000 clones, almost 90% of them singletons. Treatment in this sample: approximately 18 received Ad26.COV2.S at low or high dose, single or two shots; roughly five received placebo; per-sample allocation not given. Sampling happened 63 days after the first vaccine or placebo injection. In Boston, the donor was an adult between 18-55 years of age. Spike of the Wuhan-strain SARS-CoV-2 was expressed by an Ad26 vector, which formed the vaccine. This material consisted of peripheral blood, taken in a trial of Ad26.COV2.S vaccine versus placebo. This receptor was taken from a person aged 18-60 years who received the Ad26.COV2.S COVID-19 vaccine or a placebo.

The CDR3 sequence: CASSQVGGTLGYGYTF. The CDR3 DNA sequence: TGCGCCAGCAGCCAAGTTGGGGGGACATTGGGTTATGGCTACACCTTC. This chain links TRBV4-1 with TRBJ1-2, with D possibly TRBD1 on 6 matching bases. CDR1 and CDR2 (germline): MGHRA, YSYEKL. Trimming shortened V by 1 base and J by 5 bases, and 17 bases separated the two germline ends. This CDR3 contains 16 residues.